This is a list of T cell receptor beta chains from one sample in a study of cytomegalovirus exposure and HLA in healthy donors. TCRdb keeps only in-frame clones here, not all; method: immunoSEQ multiplex PCR. Here the sample spans 65,000 to 85,000 clones, approximately 81% being singletons. The specimen was PBMCs. Source of these receptors: a woman aged 40 to 49 in good health and CMV-seropositive. CDR3s include the opening cysteine and the closing phenylalanine or tryptophan. D genes are given only for firm matches. Only some rows state a clone size, as once, few, many or a class for expanded clones.

j_call d_call v_call clone_size cdr3_aa cdr3_nt
TRBJ1-2 TRBD1 TRBV6-5 - CASSRQGNYGYTF TGTGCCAGCAGTCGACAGGGAAACTATGGCTACACCTTC
TRBJ1-2 - TRBV7-8 - CASSIRSGVDDGYTF TGTGCCAGCAGCATTAGATCAGGGGTGGACGATGGCTACACCTTC
TRBJ2-3 - TRBV7-9 - CASSLGTVSFTDTQYF TGTGCCAGCAGCTTAGGGACAGTATCCTTCACAGATACGCAGTATTTT
TRBJ1-4 - TRBV28 - CAGRAGINEKLFF TGTGCCGGCCGCGCAGGGATTAATGAAAAACTGTTTTTT
TRBJ2-1 TRBD2 TRBV7-9 many CASSSPSRLAGGNEQFF TGTGCCAGCAGCTCCCCCTCCCGACTAGCGGGGGGGAATGAGCAGTTCTTC
TRBJ2-7 - TRBV4-1 - CASSQDYAGPVHEQYF TGCGCCAGCAGCCAAGATTATGCAGGGCCAGTTCACGAGCAGTACTTC
TRBJ2-3 TRBD2 TRBV10-3 few CAISGERGGTDTQYF TGTGCCATCAGTGGGGAGCGGGGGGGCACAGATACGCAGTATTTT
TRBJ1-6 TRBD1 TRBV28 - CASSRTGGAGSPLHF TGTGCCAGCAGTCGGACAGGGGGCGCTGGATCACCCCTCCACTTT
TRBJ1-6 TRBD1 TRBV13 - CASSLGDRDNSPLHF TGTGCCAGCAGCTTAGGGGACAGGGATAATTCACCCCTCCACTTT
TRBJ1-1 - TRBV7-2 - CASSLGQLNTEAFF TGTGCCAGCAGCTTAGGACAACTGAACACTGAAGCTTTCTTT
TRBJ2-7 - TRBV7-2 - CASSLGRASNEQYF TGTGCCAGCAGCTTAGGGAGGGCGAGCAACGAGCAGTACTTC
TRBJ2-7 TRBD2 TRBV5-1 - CASSLSAGVSYEQYF TGCGCCAGCAGCTTATCAGCGGGGGTTTCCTACGAGCAGTACTTC
TRBJ2-7 TRBD2 TRBV18 - CASSPGEGYSYEQYF TGTGCCAGCTCTCCCGGGGAGGGATACTCCTACGAGCAGTACTTC
TRBJ2-3 TRBD1 TRBV28 - CASSFLPSDRDTDTQYF TGTGCCAGCAGTTTCCTCCCCTCGGACAGGGACACAGATACGCAGTATTTT
TRBJ1-2 TRBD1 TRBV4-1 few CASSRDPGQGAGGYTF TGCGCCAGCAGCCGAGACCCGGGACAGGGGGCAGGAGGCTACACCTTC
TRBJ2-1 TRBD2 TRBV11-3 - CASSTGLAGHEQFF TGTGCCAGCAGCACCGGACTAGCGGGGCACGAGCAGTTCTTC
TRBJ1-2 - TRBV5-1 once CASSATQPTNYGYTF TGCGCCAGCAGCGCCACACAGCCGACTAACTATGGCTACACCTTC
TRBJ1-6 - TRBV7-8 - CASSRLWQGFNSPLHF TGTGCCAGCAGCCGCCTTTGGCAGGGGTTTAATTCACCCCTCCACTTT
TRBJ1-3 - TRBV27 - CASSFSSGNTIYF TGTGCCAGCAGTTTTAGCTCTGGAAACACCATATATTTT
TRBJ2-7 - TRBV28 - CASSRPRAGFYEQYF TGTGCCAGCAGCCGCCCCCGCGCAGGGTTCTACGAGCAGTACTTC
TRBJ1-2 TRBD1 TRBV9 - CASSVGGTGNYGYTF TGTGCCAGCAGCGTAGGTGGGACAGGGAACTATGGCTACACCTTC
TRBJ1-6 - TRBV5-1 - CASSLSLGGTSSYNSPLHF TGCGCCAGCAGCTTGAGTCTGGGGGGTACCAGCTCCTATAATTCACCCCTCCACTTT
TRBJ1-1 - TRBV5-5 - CASSLAALNTEAFF TGTGCCAGCAGCTTAGCGGCTTTGAACACTGAAGCTTTCTTT
TRBJ2-5 - TRBV19 - CASSTSRTDETQYF TGTGCCAGTAGTACCAGTCGGACAGACGAGACCCAGTACTTC